Below, 22 T cell receptor beta chains from the same sample are listed, as sequenced in a study of radiation and T cells in renal cell carcinoma. As for time point: baseline pretreatment blood. The treatment was: 15 Gy SBRT to primary tumor, nephrectomy 4 weeks later. Produced via immunoSEQ multiplex PCR; TCRdb's table is partial and in-frame only. The data contain tens of thousands of clones, 80% of them seen just once; the ten biggest clones take up roughly 39%. The sequenced sample was blood, obtained from a patient whose treatment included radiotherapy and nephrectomy. These receptors all stem from a man in his sixties with renal cell carcinoma.

Only one count was recorded for this clone. This chain links TRBV19 with TRBJ2-1; TRBD2 matches 7 bases. Trimming at V came to 6 bases and at J to 7 bases, leaving 15 bases not matched to a gene. The germline V gene encodes CDR1 LNHDA and CDR2 SQIVND (reference sequence). The length of the CDR3 is 16 residues. CDR3 region: CASSPKRVLAWNEQFF. CDR3 nucleotides: TGTGCCAGTAGCCCAAAAAGGGTACTAGCGTGGAATGAGCAGTTCTTC.

In this sample, this clone turned up a few times. The rearrangement uses TRBV4-1 and TRBJ1-4, with 7 bases fitting TRBD1. The V gene's germline CDR1 is MGHRA and CDR2 YSYEKL. Trimming took 3 bases from V and 5 from J; bases not matched to a gene: 3. The length of the CDR3 is 14 residues. This chain's CDR3 is CASSQTGSNEKLFF. CDR3 nucleotide sequence: TGCGCCAGCAGCCAGACAGGGAGCAATGAAAAACTGTTTTTT.

The rearrangement uses TRBV9 and TRBJ2-7, with D maybe TRBD1 (6 bases). The CDR3 is 14 residues long. Germline lookup yields CDR1 SGDLS and CDR2 YYNGEE. V was clipped by 6 bases and J by 1 base, with 14 bases between them. The CDR3 sequence: CASNPGTSSYEQYF. Written as DNA, the CDR3 is TGTGCCAGCAACCCCGGGACAAGTTCCTACGAGCAGTACTTC.

The V gene is TRBV2, the J gene TRBJ2-3, with 10 bases aligning to TRBD2. The junction had 8 bases not matched to a gene; V was cut back by 4 bases and J by 4 bases. The germline V gene has CDR1 SNHLY and CDR2 FYNNEI. This CDR3 is built from 16 residues. In DNA form, the CDR3 reads TGTGCCAGCAGTGCCCTAGCGGGAGTAAAGGCAGATACGCAGTATTTT. This translates into CASSALAGVKADTQYF.

By sample fraction, this clone is medium-sized. The V and J genes are TRBV18 and TRBJ2-1, with 11 bases matching TRBD2. Germline-derived CDR1 and CDR2 are KGHSH and LQKENI. The CDR3 is 14 residues long. V trimming: 3 bases; J trimming: 5 bases; junction bases outside the gene matches: 0. In DNA, the CDR3 is TGTGCCAGCTCACCTAGCGGGGGGGACAATGAGCAGTTCTTC. Translation: CASSPSGGDNEQFF. Using reference TRBV18 and TRBJ2-1 for the parts outside the CDR3, the full variable domain is NAGVMQNPRHLVRRRGQEARLRCSPMKGHSHVYWYRQLPEEGLKFMVYLQKENIIDESGMPKERFSAEFPKEGPSILRIQQVVRGDSAAYFCASSPSGGDNEQFFGPGTRLTVL.

This clone appeared many times. This rearrangement joins TRBV27 to TRBJ2-7; 13 bases are shared with TRBD2. Germline V CDR1 and CDR2: MNHEY, SMNVEV (reference sequence). V lost 6 bases, J lost 2 bases, and 1 base stayed unmatched. CDR3 length equals 14 residues. The CDR3 coding sequence is TGTGCCAGCAGGGGACTAGCGGGACCCTACGAGCAGTACTTC. This translates into CASRGLAGPYEQYF.

Worth noting for this clone: The identical CDR3 is also encoded by other nucleotide sequences in the sample. The chain employs TRBV6-1 and TRBJ2-2; TRBD2 matches 13 bases. The CDR3 extends over 15 amino acids. Trimming cost V 5 bases and J 5 bases; bases outside gene matches: 2. Germline V lookup: CDR1 MNHNS, CDR2 SASEGT. CDR3 nucleotides: TGTGCCAGCAGTCCGGGACTAGCGGGGACCGGGGAGCTGTTTTTT. The encoded protein is CASSPGLAGTGELFF.

The rearrangement uses TRBV7-9 and TRBJ1-1, with unresolved D. Germline lookup yields CDR1 SEHNR and CDR2 FQNEAQ (reference sequence). The length of the CDR3 is 10 residues. The V end was cut by 1 base, the J end by 7 bases, with 1 base between. CDR3 protein: CASSLVEAFF. CDR3 coding DNA: TGTGCCAGCAGCTTAGTTGAAGCTTTCTTT.

V gene TRBV7-8 combines with J gene TRBJ2-2; D is unresolved. The CDR3 extends over 18 amino acids. CDR1 is SGHVS and CDR2 is FQNEAQ in the germline V gene. V lost 1 base to trimming and J lost 0 bases, with 15 bases between them. In DNA form, the CDR3 reads TGTGCCAGCAGCTTAGATTTATCGCGGCCCGCGAACACCGGGGAGCTGTTTTTT. It codes for CASSLDLSRPANTGELFF.

This clone was counted ten times or more. The genes are TRBV7-2 and TRBJ2-5, with 7 positions matching TRBD2. The CDR3 sequence is 16 residues long. V trimming: 5 bases; J trimming: 0 bases; junction bases outside the gene matches: 9. Germline-derived CDR1 and CDR2 are SGHTA and FQGNSA. The CDR3 region is CASSPLGGRYQETQYF. In DNA, the CDR3 is TGTGCCAGCAGCCCCTTGGGCGGGAGATACCAAGAGACCCAGTACTTC.

The chain links TRBV5-1 to TRBJ2-1; 7 bases agree with TRBD2. From germline, CDR1 is SGHRS and CDR2 YFSETQ. V lost 5 bases and J lost 10; bases outside the gene matches: 9. The CDR3 extends over 13 amino acids. CDR3 coding DNA: TGCGCCAGCAGATTCTCGGCGGGAGAAGAGCAGTTCTTC. It translates to CASRFSAGEEQFF.

This sequence joins TRBV19 and TRBJ2-7; D gene unclear. The CDR3 is 14 amino acids. V gave up 3 bases and J gave up 2 bases, with 11 bases separating them. Germline CDR1 LNHDA, CDR2 SQIVND (reference sequence). The CDR3 DNA reads as TGTGCCAGTAGTATCCCCGGACGGACCTACGAGCAGTACTTC. Its translation is CASSIPGRTYEQYF.

This clone was observed a single time. CDR3 nucleotides: TGCGCCAGCAGTCCGGGACTAGCGGGAGGGTTCTCCTACGAGCAGTACTTC. It yields the protein CASSPGLAGGFSYEQYF. The rearrangement joins TRBV4-1 to TRBJ2-7; 16 bases are a match to TRBD2. Germline V gives CDR1 MGHRA, CDR2 YSYEKL. The CDR3 contains 17 residues. The trim removed 6 bases at V and 0 bases at J, leaving 5 bases unmatched.

The gene calls are TRBV5-1 and TRBJ2-7; D uncertain. The CDR3 sequence is 15 residues long. Germline loops: CDR1 SGHRS, CDR2 YFSETQ. The germline V and J ends were trimmed by 3 bases and 4 bases, with 17 bases remaining between them. The CDR3, as DNA: TGCGCCAGCAGCTCGGGCTCCGGGCCCATGTACGAGCAGTACTTC. Translation gives CASSSGSGPMYEQYF. Based on the CDR3 plus reference TRBV5-1 and TRBJ2-7, the full variable domain is KAGVTQTPRYLIKTRGQQVTLSCSPISGHRSVSWYQQTPGQGLQFLFEYFSETQRNKGNFPGRFSGRQFSNSRSEMNVSTLELGDSALYLCASSSGSGPMYEQYFGPGTRLTVT.

This sequence joins TRBV19 and TRBJ2-7, with D perhaps being TRBD1 or TRBD2 (7 bases each). This CDR3 comprises 13 residues. Germline values: CDR1 LNHDA, CDR2 SQIVND (reference sequence). Trimming removed 4 bases at V and 6 bases at J, with 13 bases between. CDR3 sequence reads: CASSTDREGEQYF. DNA for the CDR3: TGTGCCAGTAGTACCGACAGGGAGGGCGAGCAGTACTTC. The full variable domain, in which reference TRBV19 and TRBJ2-7 provide the parts outside the CDR3, is DGGITQSPKYLFRKEGQNVTLSCEQNLNHDAMYWYRQDPGQGLRLIYYSQIVNDFQKGDIAEGYSVSREKKESFPLTVTSAQKNPTAFYLCASSTDREGEQYFGPGTRLTVT.

V and J are TRBV9 and TRBJ2-3; unclear D gene. CDR1 is SGDLS and CDR2 is YYNGEE in the germline V gene. This CDR3 region has 13 residues. The V gene lost 1 base and the J gene lost 6 bases, with 9 bases spanning the gap. The CDR3 loop reads CASSVSSRDTQYF. The CDR3 nucleotides are TGTGCCAGCAGCGTATCTAGTCGGGATACGCAGTATTTT.

The CDR3 DNA reads TGTGCTAGTGGTTTGGTACCAGTCGTCTGGACTAGCGGCCCATTGCACAATGAGCAGTTCTTC. It codes for CASGLVPVVWTSGPLHNEQFF. The chain links TRBV12-5 to TRBJ2-1; 10 bases match TRBD2. This CDR3 spans 21 amino acids. Germline V CDR1 and CDR2: LGHNT, FRNRAP. V dropped 0 bases and J dropped 5; count of bases not matched to a gene: 19.

The V and J genes are TRBV9 and TRBJ1-6, with TRBD1 as a possible D gene (6 bases). CDR3 length: 17 residues. The germline V gene has CDR1 SGDLS and CDR2 YYNGEE. Trimming removed 0 bases at V and 0 bases at J, with 10 bases between. The CDR3 DNA sequence: TGTGCCAGCAGCGTAGCAGGGGCCCTCTCCTATAATTCACCCCTCCACTTT. Translated: CASSVAGALSYNSPLHF.

The rearrangement links TRBV20-1 to TRBJ1-1, with a tentative D call TRBD1 (5 bases). Trimming left V 8 bases short and J 1 base short, with 8 bases between. This CDR3 comprises 11 residues. The V gene's germline CDR1 is DFQATT and CDR2 SNEGSKA (reference sequence). CDR3 in DNA: TGCAGTCCCGGGGCGAACACTGAAGCTTTCTTT. Its translation is CSPGANTEAFF.

V is TRBV28 and J is TRBJ2-5; no clear D gene. This CDR3 contains 13 residues. V was trimmed by 3 bases and J by 0 bases, leaving 5 bases between them. Looked up from germline, CDR1 is MDHEN and CDR2 is SYDVKM. Written as DNA, the CDR3 is TGTGCCAGCAGTTTGAAGTACCAAGAGACCCAGTACTTC. It specifies CASSLKYQETQYF.

There are a few counts of this clone. J is TRBJ2-3 and V is TRBV7-9; D might be TRBD2 (5 bases). Trimming removed 6 bases from V and 0 bases from J, with 13 bases in between. This CDR3 is 15 amino acids long. Germline CDR1 SEHNR, CDR2 FQNEAQ (reference sequence). CDR3 residues: CASRTTTSSTDTQYF. The CDR3 DNA reads as TGTGCCAGCAGAACGACTACTTCTAGCACAGATACGCAGTATTTT.

V is TRBV29-1 and J is TRBJ1-3; D uncertain. The CDR3 is 14 amino acids. V lost 2 bases and J 2 bases, leaving 10 bases between the germline ends. CDR1 and CDR2 from the germline V gene are SQVTM and ANQGSEA. Here the CDR3 DNA reads TGCAGCGTTGAAAGACCGGGGACTGGAAACACCATATATTTT. This translates into CSVERPGTGNTIYF.